This is a list of T cell receptor beta chains from one sample in a study of shared clonotypes between healthy human individuals. TCRdb keeps only in-frame clones here, not all; method: immunoSEQ multiplex PCR. In the table there are under 700,000 clones, 95% of which are singletons. Material for sequencing was naive CD8+ T cells sorted from blood. The source of these receptors is a woman in her 30s in good health. CDR3s leave out the opening cysteine and the closing phenylalanine or tryptophan.

v_call cdr3_aa
TRBV5-1 ASSQGPGEQY
TRBV9 ASSGQGGNQPQH
TRBV5-6 ASRGDTEGTGELF
TRBV7-8 ASSPQGARYEQY
TRBV6-6 ASSYSTTNTGELF
TRBV5-1 ASSPGQGARTEAF
TRBV19 ASSIVQERAYEQY
TRBV6-1 ASSPADGPYEQY
TRBV7-8 ASSFRDSREQY
TRBV4-1 ASSQTGQAGSEQY
TRBV4-1 ASSPGTGIITDTQY
TRBV28 AGRGIDSNQPQH
TRBV9 ASRGLAGGPNEQF
TRBV27 ASSFVVNTEAF
TRBV27 ASSPGLATYEQY
TRBV29-1 SVEDPETSGTSYEQY
TRBV30 AWSVDETRVGLAGYYEQY
TRBV19 ASSPPGAYYGYT
TRBV6-1 ASSEYPVGGSLVDEQF
TRBV7-9 ASSRGQAYGYT
TRBV27 ASSGGVSHEQF
TRBV19 ASSAGQARGTGELF
TRBV27 ASSDGGRETQY
TRBV28 ASSILYEQY
TRBV9 ASSGTSGYEQY
TRBV4-1 ASSQDDRSHAYEQY
TRBV28 ASSEGDIQY
TRBV28 ASSLGREAF
TRBV27 ASSPVAIPLGEQY
TRBV27 ASSLTPGLAGGPGTQY